This T cell receptor (beta chain) was documented in a study of blood T cell repertoires in COVID-19. Study details: There were acute and convalescent COVID-19 samples, and they came from the United States, Italy and Spain.

About this clone itself: Other DNA sequences of this sample code for an identical CDR3.

Sequencing used immunoSEQ multiplex PCR; TCRdb keeps in-frame clones, though not all of them. Among just over 250,000 clones, about 90% were seen once, and the ten largest hold more than 8.5%. Germline V gives CDR1 KGHSH, CDR2 LQKENI. V was clipped by 5 bases and J by 1 base, with 8 bases between them. The CDR3 spans 13 residues. The specimen sequenced was peripheral blood. The J gene is TRBJ1-1, the V gene TRBV18; D is perhaps TRBD1 (6 bases). This sequence originates from a woman in her 70s with COVID-19, enrolled during active disease. The CDR3 nucleotides read TGTGCCAGCTCAAGACAGGAGAACACTGAAGCTTTCTTT. It encodes CASSRQENTEAFF.